The subject of this entry is one T cell receptor beta chain. The antigen this receptor binds is unknown. No base quality information exists; no much larger clone differs at one position. Systemically healthy Caucasian individuals from Russia, some 36 in total and aged about 6 to 100 years, were included as donors. Ten milliliters of peripheral blood were collected from each donor into EDTA-treated Vacutainer tubes. Ficoll-Paque density-gradient centrifugation was used to isolate PBMCs, with at least 7 million per sample. Total RNA was extracted from PBMCs with Trizol reagent, with at least 6 micrograms obtained per sample. For every donor, an aliquot of PBMCs went through flow cytometry to measure the percentages of naive CD45RAhigh/CD27high T cells. These data belong to a study of blood T cells in healthy people across ages (dated by TCRdb to 2013 to 2016). For the wider study: In model experiments, template switching captured about one uniquely barcoded TCR beta cDNA molecule for every two T cells. The study measured age-related changes in TCR beta repertoire diversity using deep sequencing normalized with unique cDNA molecular identifiers. Donors were grouped into four age groups: young (average roughly 17 years), middle-aged (39), aged (roughly 62) and long-lived (approximately 82). To avoid experimental bias, donors of different ages were distributed randomly across sequencing lanes. Using the same blood draw, the study looked at two additional independent replicas of 1 million unique cDNA reads for two donors, one aged 18 to 29 and the other aged 80 or older. What the work shows at the level of the full study, not this receptor alone: Donor CMV infection status was unknown, potentially confounding age-related changes in expanded clonotypes. Total diversity estimates from one million sequenced T cells were considered lower bounds and underestimates. As age increased, observed TCR beta diversity per million T cells dropped in a roughly linear way, and a significant reduction was already evident by age roughly 36. Since profiling was done on bulk unsorted PBMCs, naive and antigen-experienced compartments could not be conclusively compared. The percentage of naive T cells measured by flow cytometry correlated strongly with observed TCR beta diversity. Compared with the aged group, more naive CD4+ T cells, fewer expanded clones and increased TCR diversity were shown by the long-lived group, suggesting age selection.

The method behind the library was 5' RACE. TCRdb names Illumina HiSeq 2500 as the instrument used. A second PCR of roughly 7 to 12 cycles was run with a J-beta primer mix and a sample-barcoded 5' primer. Each TCR beta cDNA molecule received a unique molecular identifier from a template-switch 5' adaptor carrying 12 random nucleotides. Each sample yielded at least 3 million CDR3-containing paired-end reads. First-strand cDNA synthesis was performed from all RNA using the Mint cDNA synthesis kit, with priming by a TRBC-specific oligonucleotide. After uracil-DNA glycosylase treatment, a first 18-cycle PCR used universal primers M1SS and BC2_uni_R on all cDNA. In the original analysis: For normalization, 1 million high-quality reads, each with a distinct molecular identifier, were randomly selected from each sample. Instead of being binned into consensus sequences, reads that shared molecular identifiers were thrown out. MiTCR, with a Q25 quality threshold and the strictest error-elimination algorithm, was used for CDR3 identification, clonotype clustering and error correction. A nonparametric unseen species model with Euler transformation was used to estimate lower-bound total TCR beta diversity. In-frame beta chains were kept once TCRdb had trimmed the public reads at Q25 with fastp and called clones with MiXCR. Every distinct CDR3 protein forms one entry, paired with its most common genes and DNA. These V and J calls derive from TCRdb rather than the authors' analysis. The sample table contains around 800,000 distinct CDR3 sequences; only one count was recorded for 60% to 80% of them. 28% of the sample is taken by the ten largest.

There are 16 amino acids in the CDR3, from cysteine to phenylalanine inclusive. Only the CDR3 part of the read is kept: 48 bases, read in frame from the first base. The V and J ends are trimmed by 3 bases and 0 bases, leaving 15 bases between them. CDR1 and CDR2, looked up from the germline V gene (reference sequence), are DFQATT and SNEGSKA. The sequence was collected from a man aged 30 to 39 in good health. The chain was built from TRBV20-1 and TRBJ1-5; the D gene is perhaps TRBD1, on 6 matching bases. The source material was blood. The CDR3 protein: CSARDSSPHSNQPQHF. Read as DNA, the sequence is TGCAGTGCTAGGGACAGCTCACCTCATAGCAATCAGCCCCAGCATTTT.